What follows is one TCR beta chain and its context. The antigen remains undetermined. This sample is part of a study of monozygotic twins with inflammatory bowel disease. Germline-derived CDR1 and CDR2 are MDHEN and SYDVKM. The CDR3 spans 14 residues. The template switching step added UMIs that contained a 6-nucleotide sample barcode. From its re-call of the 5' RACE reads, TCRdb lists each CDR3 protein once, without DNA. The specimen's table records around 200,000 distinct CDR3 sequences. Overall study results and limits: Compared with healthy twins, IBD patients shared fewer clonotypes with others, especially with disease activity. No discrimination was achieved between different T cell subtypes. Lower TCRbeta diversity (inverse Simpson) was seen in IBD patients than in healthy co-twins.

This chain links TRBV28 with TRBJ2-7; TCRdb returns TRBD1, unconfirmable since there is no DNA. This clonotype originated in a human donor with ulcerative colitis or Crohn's disease, or a healthy co-twin of an affected twin (not recorded which). The specimen sequenced was blood. The CDR3 sequence: CASTPTGVRYEQYF.